One sample yielded the 26 T cell receptor beta chains listed below, sequenced in a study of T cells after yellow fever vaccination. One entry per CDR3 protein results from TCRdb running MiXCR on the 5' RACE reads. The table has hundreds of thousands of distinct CDR3 sequences, 12% seen once. Material: PBMCs, obtained on the day of the yellow fever booster vaccination. These receptors were taken from a man between 25 and 39 years old who received the YFV17D yellow fever vaccine.

This clonotype was seen at least ten times. The chain carries TRBV12-3 or TRBV12-4 and TRBJ2-3, with a possible D match to TRBD2 (5 bases). V shed 6 bases and J shed 3 bases, with 7 bases lying between them. This CDR3 has 12 amino acids. As DNA, the CDR3 is TGTGCCAGCAGACGGAGGACAGATACGCAGTATTTT. Encoded protein: CASRRRTDTQYF.

The chain is built from TRBV2 and TRBJ2-7, with D uncertain. Germline V lookup: CDR1 SNHLY, CDR2 FYNNEI. The CDR3 is made up of 14 amino acids. V was clipped by 7 bases and J by 0 bases, with 13 bases between them. The CDR3 loop reads CASISRHSSYEQYF. CDR3 coding DNA: TGTGCCAGCATATCGCGTCACAGCTCCTACGAGCAGTACTTC.

This clonotype was picked up a small number of times. This rearrangement joins TRBV14 to TRBJ2-5, with 10 bases that match TRBD2. Germline CDR1 reads SGHDN; CDR2 reads FVKESK. This CDR3 is built from 18 residues. V lost 2 bases to trimming and J lost 5 bases; unmatched junction nucleotides: 14. CDR3 nucleotide sequence: TGTGCCAGCAGCCAAAAGAGCGGGAGGGCCAGAGTATACGAGACCCAGTACTTC. This codes for CASSQKSGRARVYETQYF.

Comment on this clonotype: One end of the junction is discordant with germline, which a read error may explain. The chain recombines TRBV10-3 with TRBJ2-6, with 11 positions matching TRBD1. This CDR3 contains 18 residues. CDR1 is ENHRY, CDR2 SYGVKD, per germline. The CDR3 here is CTISLPGQGDSGANVLTF. The CDR3 coding sequence is TGTACCATCAGTTTACCGGGACAGGGGGACTCTGGGGCCAACGTCCTGACTTTC.

This clonotype was seen a handful of times. The V and J genes are TRBV10-2 and TRBJ2-7; 7 positions match TRBD2. This CDR3 is 14 amino acids long. Germline V gene lookup returns CDR1 WSHSY and CDR2 SAAADI. The J segment lost 3 bases and the V segment lost 4 bases, leaving 6 bases of the junction unmatched. The CDR3 bases are TGCGCCAGCAGTGGTCCCGGGACTAACTACGAGCAGTACTTC. Its protein product is CASSGPGTNYEQYF.

This clonotype was seen only a few times. CDR3 coding DNA: TGTGCCTGGAGGGCCCGGACAGGGTTCTACGAGCAGTACTTC. Translation: CAWRARTGFYEQYF. The chain carries TRBV30 and TRBJ2-7, with 8 nucleotides matching TRBD1. This CDR3 is 14 amino acids long. The germline V gene encodes CDR1 GTSNPN and CDR2 SVGIG (reference sequence). V dropped 3 bases and J dropped 3; count of bases not matched to a gene: 7.

The chain employs TRBV20-1 and TRBJ2-1; D is possibly TRBD2 (6 bases). This CDR3 spans 17 amino acids. Germline-derived CDR1 and CDR2 are DFQATT and SNEGSKA (reference sequence). V was cut by 0 bases and J by 0 bases, with 15 bases left in between. The CDR3 DNA sequence: TGCAGTGCTAGAGATTCGGGGACTCCTAGCTCCTACAATGAGCAGTTCTTC. Translated: CSARDSGTPSSYNEQFF.

This clonotype appeared many times. The V and J genes are TRBV4-3 and TRBJ2-1, with 8 nucleotides matching TRBD1. V was pared by 0 bases and J by 12 bases, with 13 bases of the junction left unmatched. There are 16 residues in the CDR3. Germline-derived CDR1 and CDR2 are LGHNA and YSLEER. The DNA of the CDR3 is TGCGCCAGCAGCCAAGATCTTGCACAGACAGGGGAACGGCAGTTCTTC. The encoded protein is CASSQDLAQTGERQFF.

The J gene is TRBJ2-7, the V gene TRBV14, with TRBD1 identical over 7 bases. This CDR3 has 15 residues. After removal of 2 bases from V and 3 bases from J, the junction contained 7 bases not matched to a gene. Germline values: CDR1 SGHDN, CDR2 FVKESK. CDR3 in amino acids: CASSQRVRGHYEQYF. CDR3 nucleotides: TGTGCCAGCAGCCAACGGGTGAGGGGGCACTACGAGCAGTACTTC.

This clonotype was observed a few times. This chain links TRBV12-3 or TRBV12-4 with TRBJ2-1, with D possibly being TRBD1 or TRBD2 (7 bases each). Trimming took off 8 bases at V and 0 bases at J, with 26 bases between the two ends. The CDR3 length is 19 residues. For the CDR3, the DNA is TGTGCCAGCGGTCCAGGGGGGGGATTAGGAATCAGCTCCTACAATGAGCAGTTCTTC. Its translation is CASGPGGGLGISSYNEQFF.

In this sample, this clonotype turned up a few times. The chain joins TRBV6-1 to TRBJ2-2; 7 bases line up with TRBD2. The CDR3 consists of 14 residues. Germline V gene lookup returns CDR1 MNHNS and CDR2 SASEGT. V lost 5 bases and J lost 1; bases outside the gene matches: 1. The CDR3 DNA follows: TGTGCCAGCAGTCAGCGGGAGAACACCGGGGAGCTGTTTTTT. Translating gives CASSQRENTGELFF.

The chain is built from TRBV27 and TRBJ2-6, with 10 bases fitting TRBD1. Germline-derived CDR1 and CDR2 are MNHEY and SMNVEV (reference sequence). The CDR3 length is 16 residues. V dropped 8 bases and J dropped 3; count of bases not matched to a gene: 7. CDR3 nucleotides: TGTGCCAGCTCCCGGACAGGGGGAGGTGGGGCCAACGTCCTGACTTTC. This encodes CASSRTGGGGANVLTF.

This clonotype turned up a few times. The V gene is TRBV20-1, the J gene TRBJ2-7; unclear D gene. The germline V gene has CDR1 DFQATT and CDR2 SNEGSKA (reference sequence). The CDR3 extends over 12 amino acids. V lost 0 bases and J 3 bases, leaving 6 bases between the germline ends. This CDR3 is CSARDRDYEQYF. The CDR3 DNA is TGCAGTGCTAGAGATAGGGACTACGAGCAGTACTTC.

A few counts support this clonotype. The chain recombines TRBV9 with TRBJ2-7; TRBD1 might be the D (6 bases). Per germline, CDR1 SGDLS and CDR2 YYNGEE. CDR3 length: 16 residues. The germline V and J ends were trimmed by 4 bases and 0 bases, with 17 bases remaining between them. CDR3 protein: CASSTPRQAASYEQYF. The CDR3, as DNA: TGTGCCAGCAGCACTCCCCGACAGGCCGCCTCCTACGAGCAGTACTTC.

This clonotype has only a few counts. This chain links TRBV5-4 with TRBJ1-6, with D possibly being TRBD1 (5 bases). Trimming removed 3 bases at V and 8 bases at J, with 15 bases between. Germline V gene data show CDR1 as SGHNT and CDR2 as YYREEE (reference sequence). The CDR3 contains 15 residues. The CDR3 reads CASSSQGRDDSPLHF. The CDR3 nucleotides read TGTGCCAGCAGCTCCCAGGGAAGGGACGATTCACCCCTCCACTTT.

Only a few counts were recorded for this clonotype. The chain links TRBV6-2 or TRBV6-3 to TRBJ1-5; 9 positions match TRBD1. CDR3 length: 14 residues. CDR1 and CDR2 (germline): MNHEY, SVGEGT. The V and J ends lost 6 bases and 7 bases, in that order; junction bases with no gene match: 7. The CDR3 DNA sequence: TGTGCCAGCAGGAATACAGGGGGCTTGCAGCCCCAGCATTTT. As protein: CASRNTGGLQPQHF.

The chain carries TRBV20-1 and TRBJ1-6; tentative D call: TRBD1 (5 bases). Germline CDR1 is DFQATT and CDR2 is SNEGSKA (reference sequence). Trimming removed 0 bases from V and 8 bases from J, with 14 bases in between. The length of the CDR3 is 15 residues. The CDR3 sequence is CSARELGREHSPLHF. For the CDR3, the DNA is TGCAGTGCTAGAGAGCTTGGCAGGGAGCATTCACCCCTCCACTTT.

This chain uses TRBV4-1 with TRBJ1-2, with 7 bases matching TRBD1. After removal of 1 base from V and 10 bases from J, the junction contained 3 bases not matched to a gene. This CDR3 contains 12 residues. CDR1 is MGHRA, CDR2 YSYEKL, per germline. Here the CDR3 reads CASSQAGGAYTF. CDR3 in DNA: TGCGCCAGCAGCCAAGCAGGGGGTGCCTACACCTTC.

This clonotype was detected a few times. The chain recombines TRBV7-3 with TRBJ2-1; a possible D gene is TRBD2 (5 bases). Trimming left V 5 bases short and J 7 bases short, with 12 bases between. The V gene's germline CDR1 is SGHTA and CDR2 FQGTGA. The CDR3 has 13 residues. CDR3: CASSPTLVNEQFF. Here the CDR3 DNA reads TGTGCCAGCAGCCCCACACTAGTTAATGAGCAGTTCTTC.

The genes are TRBV28 and TRBJ2-5; 8 nucleotides match TRBD1. V trimming: 5 bases; J trimming: 5 bases; junction bases outside the gene matches: 7. The CDR3 is 14 residues long. Germline V gives CDR1 MDHEN, CDR2 SYDVKM. DNA of the CDR3: TGTGCCAGCAGTCTGGGACAGGAGTTGGAGACCCAGTACTTC. It is translated as CASSLGQELETQYF.

This clonotype was seen at least ten times. The V gene is TRBV28, the J gene TRBJ2-5; D is uncertain. From germline, CDR1 is MDHEN and CDR2 SYDVKM. The CDR3 runs to 14 residues. V lost 1 base and J lost 5, with 11 bases in between. The CDR3 region has the DNA TGTGCCAGCAGTTTATTAGTGCTCAGGGAGACCCAGTACTTC. This translates into CASSLLVLRETQYF.

The sample holds a few counts of this clonotype. The rearrangement links TRBV5-4 to TRBJ2-2; TRBD1 matches at 7 bases. V shed 4 bases, J shed 7 bases, and the junction held 7 bases outside the gene matches. This CDR3 has 14 amino acids. Per germline, CDR1 SGHNT and CDR2 YYREEE (reference sequence). DNA for the CDR3: TGTGCCAGCAGCCTTGACAGGGACGTCGGGGAGCTGTTTTTT. Protein sequence: CASSLDRDVGELFF.

This clonotype was seen a handful of times. The chain employs TRBV12-3 or TRBV12-4 and TRBJ2-3; 7 bases match TRBD2. Germline trimming cut 4 bases from V and 4 bases from J; bases unmatched to any gene: 8. The length of the CDR3 is 15 residues. CDR3 sequence: CASSWKAGTADTQYF. The CDR3, as DNA: TGTGCCAGCAGTTGGAAAGCGGGAACGGCAGATACGCAGTATTTT.

The V call is TRBV24-1, the J call TRBJ2-2; maybe TRBD2 (5 bases). CDR3 length equals 15 residues. Germline loops: CDR1 KGHDR, CDR2 SFDVKD. Trimming took off 3 bases at V and 4 bases at J, with 11 bases between the two ends. The CDR3 region is CATSDPTGLTGELFF. DNA for the CDR3: TGTGCCACCAGTGATCCAACCGGACTCACCGGGGAGCTGTTTTTT.

This clonotype was detected a few times. This chain joins TRBV23-1 and TRBJ2-1; 7 bases fit TRBD2. TRBV23-1 has ORF status, its function being uncertain. This CDR3 comprises 15 residues. With V trimmed by 6 bases and J by 10 bases, 15 bases remained unmatched. This CDR3 reads CASRPGGRGYWEQFF. The CDR3 DNA reads as TGCGCCAGCAGGCCGGGCGGGAGAGGTTATTGGGAGCAGTTCTTC.

The chain carries TRBV28 and TRBJ1-3, with unresolved D. Trimming removed 8 bases at V and 0 bases at J, with 8 bases between. Germline V lookup: CDR1 MDHEN, CDR2 SYDVKM. The CDR3 is 13 amino acids. The CDR3 nucleotides are TGTGCCAGCGATAAGAGCTCTGGAAACACCATATATTTT. Translation: CASDKSSGNTIYF.